Reported below is one T cell receptor (beta chain). Its antigen is not known. Donors had nominal health at sampling but likely had unrecorded immune exposures. CDR3 length: 16 amino acids. Germline CDR1 reads SGHAT; CDR2 reads FQNNGV. The V segment lost 4 bases and the J segment 14 bases; nucleotides outside the gene matches: 16. This record comes from a study of cytomegalovirus exposure and HLA in healthy donors. Findings of the study overall: A later analysis revealed that TCR association rates differed between HLA loci, peaking at DRB1 and bottoming out at HLA-C.

The PCR was carried out with 60 Vbeta primers and 13 Jbeta primers. Clones were sequenced by immunoSEQ multiplex PCR, and TCRdb holds only the in-frame ones, with some missing. Of around 63,000 clones in the sample, about four fifths were seen once. The clonotype originates from a woman aged 30 to 39 in good health and CMV-seronegative. The sample was PBMCs. The rearrangement joins TRBV11-2 to TRBJ1-6; 8 bases agree with TRBD1. The CDR3 nucleotides read TGTGCCAGCAGCTCCTCGGACAGGGTTTTTCGTTCGTCCCTCCACTTT. Its protein is CASSSSDRVFRSSLHF.